The 2 T cell receptor beta chains in this list originate from one sample, sequenced in a study of type 1 regulatory T cells. TCRdb reprocessed the reads via MiXCR and lists one record per CDR3 protein. This table holds 68,000 or so distinct CDR3 sequences, about 48% found once. Antigens of these TCRs are unknown. The sequenced material came from cultured non-Tr1 T cells, either the whole culture or a sorted T cell fraction (not recorded which). The receptors shown here come from a human donor in good health.

This clonotype was recorded once. The V call is TRBV19, the J call TRBJ1-2; TRBD1 matches 9 bases. The germline gives CDR1 LNHDA, CDR2 SQIVND (reference sequence). V lost 9 bases and J lost 3; bases outside the gene matches: 8. CDR3 length equals 14 residues. The CDR3 coding sequence is TGTGCCAGCAGAACCGGGACAGGGTACTATGGCTACACCTTC. Translated: CASRTGTGYYGYTF.

Only a few counts were recorded for this clonotype. The CDR3 region is CASREARGTDTQYF. The CDR3 DNA reads TGTGCCAGCAGGGAGGCCAGGGGAACAGATACGCAGTATTTT. V and J are TRBV27 and TRBJ2-3, with a tentative D call TRBD1 (6 bases). This CDR3 has 14 residues. The germline gives CDR1 MNHEY, CDR2 SMNVEV (reference sequence). Trimming left V 6 bases short and J 3 bases short, with 13 bases between.